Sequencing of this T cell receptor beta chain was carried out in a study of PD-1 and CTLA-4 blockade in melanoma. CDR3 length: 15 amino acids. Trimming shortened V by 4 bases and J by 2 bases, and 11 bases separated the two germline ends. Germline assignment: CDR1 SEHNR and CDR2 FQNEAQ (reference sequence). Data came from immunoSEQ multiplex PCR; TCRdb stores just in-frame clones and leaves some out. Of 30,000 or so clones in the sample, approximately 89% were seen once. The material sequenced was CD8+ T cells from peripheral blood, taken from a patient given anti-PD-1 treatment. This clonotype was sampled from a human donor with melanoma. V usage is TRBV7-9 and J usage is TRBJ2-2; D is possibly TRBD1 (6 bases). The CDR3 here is CASSSTGRNTGELFF. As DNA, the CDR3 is TGTGCCAGCAGCTCGACAGGTCGTAACACCGGGGAGCTGTTTTTT.